A single sample is the source of the 13 T cell receptor beta chains below, sequenced in a study of cytomegalovirus exposure and HLA in healthy donors (dated by TCRdb to the late 2010s). The library was built by means of the immunoSEQ multiplex PCR assay. The multiplex PCR relied on a mix of 60 forward primers for TCR Vbeta segments and 13 reverse primers for TCR Jbeta segments. TCRdb holds this immuneACCESS table with in-frame rearrangements only. Some clones are missing; in checked studies, unresolved V genes explain under half, and the rest has no known cause. This sample comprises about 69,000 clones, roughly 76% of them detected only once. Of the sample, over 2.5% is held by the ten largest clones. Sequencing was carried out using PBMCs. These receptors originate from a man aged 18-30 years in good health and CMV-seronegative.

The rearrangement uses TRBV12-5 and TRBJ2-1; 10 bases agree with TRBD2. Germline CDR1 reads LGHNT; CDR2 reads FRNRAP. J lost 6 bases, V lost 2 bases, and 4 bases had no gene match. This CDR3 has 15 amino acids. The CDR3 nucleotides are TGTGCTAGTGGTTTGTCAGCGGGGGGGACCAATGAGCAGTTCTTC. Translated, it gives CASGLSAGGTNEQFF. The full variable domain, with the rest looked up from reference TRBV12-5 and TRBJ2-1, is DARVTQTPRHKVTEMGQEVTMRCQPILGHNTVFWYRQTMMQGLELLAYFRNRAPLDDSGMPKDRFSAEMPDATLATLKIQPSEPRDSAVYFCASGLSAGGTNEQFFGPGTRLTVL.

This chain uses TRBV7-2 with TRBJ1-2, with a tentative D call TRBD1 (5 bases). CDR3 length equals 14 residues. Deletions cut 2 bases from V and 4 bases from J, with 11 bases between. Per germline, CDR1 SGHTA and CDR2 FQGNSA. For the CDR3, the DNA is TGTGCCAGCAGCTTATTAGGGCAGGGCTATGGCTACACCTTC. It translates to CASSLLGQGYGYTF.

In its sample, this clone was seen a few times. The chain joins TRBV6-5 to TRBJ1-1; a weak D match, TRBD1 (5 bases). Germline V gives CDR1 MNHEY, CDR2 SVGAGI. The CDR3 runs to 13 residues. V dropped 2 bases and J dropped 4 bases, with 8 bases sitting between them. The CDR3 DNA reads TGTGCCAGCAGTTACGCGGGGGGCACTGAAGCTTTCTTT. Translating it yields CASSYAGGTEAFF.

The chain uses TRBV6-4 and TRBJ2-2, with TRBD2 identical over 10 bases. Germline V gives CDR1 MRHNA, CDR2 SNTAGT. J was trimmed by 2 bases and V by 3 bases; bases with no gene match: 3. This CDR3 comprises 16 residues. The CDR3 nucleotides are TGTGCCAGCAGTGAGGCTAGCGGGGGTAACACCGGGGAGCTGTTTTTT. It specifies CASSEASGGNTGELFF.

The rearrangement joins TRBV6-1 to TRBJ2-5, with 8 nucleotides matching TRBD2. This CDR3 has 17 residues. Germline lookup yields CDR1 MNHNS and CDR2 SASEGT. The V gene end was trimmed by 2 bases and the J gene end by 4 bases; junction bases not matched to a gene: 12. The CDR3 DNA reads TGTGCCAGCAGTGAATCGATTAGCGGGGACCCCAGAGAGACCCAGTACTTC. Its translation is CASSESISGDPRETQYF.

The genes are TRBV5-6 and TRBJ2-1, with 12 nucleotides matching TRBD2. This CDR3 spans 18 amino acids. CDR1 is SGHDT and CDR2 is YYEEEE in the germline V gene. V shed 2 bases and J 9 bases; nucleotides not matched to a gene: 15. The CDR3, as DNA: TGTGCCAGCAGCTTTGGACTTTTAACGCTAGCGGGGGGGAGTGAGCAGTTCTTC. This encodes CASSFGLLTLAGGSEQFF.

This chain links TRBV2 with TRBJ2-5; TRBD2 matches at 8 bases. Germline trimming cut 7 bases from V and 5 bases from J; bases unmatched to any gene: 9. The germline V gene encodes CDR1 SNHLY and CDR2 FYNNEI. CDR3 length equals 14 residues. CDR3 sequence reads: CASIKERGLETQYF. The CDR3 DNA reads TGTGCCAGCATTAAAGAGCGGGGGCTCGAGACCCAGTACTTC.

This clone was picked up a small number of times. The gene calls are TRBV7-3 and TRBJ2-4; 7 bases line up with TRBD1. This CDR3 contains 16 residues. Trimming removed 5 bases from V and 2 bases from J; junction bases left unmatched: 9. The germline V gene encodes CDR1 SGHTA and CDR2 FQGTGA. The CDR3 protein is CASSANRGTTKNIQYF. CDR3 in DNA: TGTGCCAGCAGCGCCAACAGGGGCACCACCAAAAACATTCAGTACTTC.

The chain has TRBV5-4 and TRBJ1-2, with a weak D call TRBD1 (6 bases). Trimming removed 2 bases from V and 6 bases from J, with 14 bases in between. In germline, CDR1 is SGHNT, CDR2 YYREEE (reference sequence). The CDR3 length is 14 residues. The CDR3 region is CASSFSIGGDGYTF. CDR3 sequence (DNA): TGTGCCAGCAGCTTCAGTATAGGGGGGGATGGCTACACCTTC. Based on the CDR3 plus reference TRBV5-4 and TRBJ1-2, the full variable domain is ETGVTQSPTHLIKTRGQQVTLRCSSQSGHNTVSWYQQALGQGPQFIFQYYREEENGRGNFPPRFSGLQFPNYSSELNVNALELDDSALYLCASSFSIGGDGYTFGSGTRLTVV.

This clone was observed a handful of times. The chain uses TRBV15 and TRBJ2-7; 8 bases align to TRBD2. This CDR3 comprises 14 residues. V was clipped by 4 bases and J by 4 bases; unmatched bases: 6. Germline CDR1 and CDR2: LNHNV and YYDKDF (reference sequence). In nucleotides, the CDR3 is TGTGCCACCAGCACGGGGGGGCCTCAGTACGAGCAGTACTTC. It translates to CATSTGGPQYEQYF.

CDR3 amino acids: CASSPRQGSSYNEQFF. The CDR3 region has the DNA TGTGCCAGCAGCCCCCGACAGGGGAGCTCCTACAATGAGCAGTTCTTC. This chain uses TRBV9 with TRBJ2-1; TRBD1 aligns across 8 bases. This CDR3 contains 16 residues. Germline V gene sequence: CDR1 SGDLS, CDR2 YYNGEE. V was clipped by 4 bases and J by 0 bases; unmatched bases: 6.

This clone was detected a few times. This chain joins TRBV9 and TRBJ1-2, with D maybe TRBD1 (6 bases). V was pared by 3 bases and J by 0 bases, with 21 bases between. Germline loops: CDR1 SGDLS, CDR2 YYNGEE. This CDR3 has 18 amino acids. CDR3 nucleotides: TGTGCCAGCAGCGCCCGGGACATCCTAGTCCTTTCTAACTATGGCTACACCTTC. Residues: CASSARDILVLSNYGYTF. Based on the CDR3 plus reference TRBV9 and TRBJ1-2, the full variable domain is DSGVTQTPKHLITATGQRVTLRCSPRSGDLSVYWYQQSLDQGLQFLIQYYNGEERAKGNILERFSAQQFPDLHSELNLSSLELGDSALYFCASSARDILVLSNYGYTFGSGTRLTVV.

Concerning this clone itself: Within the sample, other DNA sequences also encode this same CDR3. The chain uses TRBV15 and TRBJ1-2; no reliable D call. Deletions cut 3 bases from V and 8 bases from J, with 13 bases between. Germline V lookup: CDR1 LNHNV, CDR2 YYDKDF (reference sequence). The CDR3 runs to 13 residues. Written as DNA, the CDR3 is TGTGCCACCAGCAGGGATCTGCTCAGGGGCTACACCTTC. It yields the protein CATSRDLLRGYTF.